A single sample is the source of the 28 T cell receptor beta chains below, sequenced in a study of T cell responses to AZD1222 COVID-19 vaccine (dated by TCRdb to about 2021). Library construction relied on the immunoSEQ multiplex PCR assay. This is the immuneACCESS table as TCRdb keeps it, with only in-frame sequences that have V and J called. A part of the clones is gone; compared with another copy, unresolved V genes explain less than half, and the rest is unexplained. Present in this sample are 100,000 to 150,000 clones, less than 90% of which were seen just once. The top ten clonotypes cover around a quarter of the sample. Interpreted using the paper, the time point label stands for: baseline before first vaccination. The source material was peripheral blood, sampled on day 0 of AZD1222 vaccination. The source is an adult in good health.

The gene calls are TRBV12-3 or TRBV12-4 and TRBJ2-3; D is unclear. With 3 bases removed from V and 4 bases from J, the gap between germline ends came to 5 bases. The CDR3 runs 12 residues. This chain's CDR3 is CASSLVPDTQYF. The CDR3 DNA reads TGTGCCAGCAGTTTGGTACCAGATACGCAGTATTTT.

The chain couples TRBV30 to TRBJ2-1; maybe TRBD1 (5 bases). This CDR3 spans 13 amino acids. V lost 5 bases and J 5 bases, leaving 13 bases between the germline ends. CDR1 and CDR2 from the germline V gene are GTSNPN and SVGIG (reference sequence). CDR3 region: CAWAPGLDNEQFF. The DNA of the CDR3 is TGTGCCTGGGCTCCAGGGTTGGACAATGAGCAGTTCTTC.

V is TRBV6-1 and J is TRBJ2-1; TRBD1 matches 9 bases. The CDR3 spans 13 residues. CDR1 and CDR2 from the germline V gene are MNHNS and SASEGT. The V and J ends lost 3 bases and 7 bases, in that order; junction bases with no gene match: 1. The CDR3: CASSEGQGNEQFF. CDR3 in DNA: TGTGCCAGCAGTGAGGGACAGGGTAATGAGCAGTTCTTC.

The chain uses TRBV5-8 and TRBJ1-1; D call uncertain. This CDR3 is built from 14 residues. The V and J ends lost 4 bases and 0 bases respectively, with 10 bases between them. From germline, CDR1 is SGHTS and CDR2 YDEGEE. In nucleotides, the CDR3 is TGTGCCAGCAGCCTGGGCCCCATGAACACTGAAGCTTTCTTT. Its protein product is CASSLGPMNTEAFF.

The chain carries TRBV5-4 and TRBJ2-6; D ambiguous. The V gene's germline CDR1 is SGHNT and CDR2 YYREEE (reference sequence). CDR3 size: 18 residues. The V end was cut by 0 bases, the J end by 0 bases, with 13 bases between. In DNA, the CDR3 is TGTGCCAGCAGCTTGGATCAGGCGGCAAGCTCTGGGGCCAACGTCCTGACTTTC. It specifies CASSLDQAASSGANVLTF.

The CDR3 loop reads CASSRYPGQGNTIYF. The CDR3 DNA sequence: TGTGCCAGCAGTCGGTACCCGGGACAGGGAAACACCATATATTTT. J is TRBJ1-3 and V is TRBV7-6; 7 bases are a match to TRBD1. CDR1 and CDR2 (germline): SGHVS, FNYEAQ. CDR3 size: 15 residues. Losses at the gene ends were 6 bases for V and 4 bases for J; bases not matched to a gene: 9.

This chain links TRBV6-2 or TRBV6-3 with TRBJ2-5; possibly TRBD1 for D (6 bases). V lost 6 bases, J lost 5 bases, and 13 bases lay in between. The CDR3 length is 13 residues. The germline V gene encodes CDR1 MNHEY and CDR2 SVGEGT. CDR3 protein: CASSLGARETQYF. CDR3 DNA sequence: TGTGCCAGCAGCCTGGGGGCTCGGGAGACCCAGTACTTC.

The chain joins TRBV3-1 (or the pseudogene TRBV3-2) to TRBJ1-2, with D uncertain. In germline, CDR1 is LGHDT, CDR2 YNNKEL (reference sequence). V lost 3 bases to trimming and J lost 4 bases, with 27 bases between them. The CDR3 runs 19 residues. The CDR3 nucleotides read TGTGCCAGCAGCCACGCCATCGGACGACCACTCAGGCCAAGCTATGGCTACACCTTC. Encoded protein: CASSHAIGRPLRPSYGYTF.

This clone appeared a few times. The chain uses TRBV3-1 (or the pseudogene TRBV3-2) and TRBJ2-7; D is perhaps TRBD2 (6 bases). Germline V gives CDR1 LGHDT, CDR2 YNNKEL (reference sequence). The CDR3 is 14 residues long. Deletions cut 0 bases from V and 5 bases from J, with 11 bases between. The CDR3 DNA follows: TGTGCCAGCAGCCAAGAAGGAGGGGCCCACGAGCAGTACTTC. Encoded protein: CASSQEGGAHEQYF.

The chain links TRBV2 to TRBJ1-5; D is ambiguous. The V gene lost 1 base and the J gene lost 5 bases, with 9 bases spanning the gap. The CDR3 is 14 amino acids. Germline V gene data show CDR1 as SNHLY and CDR2 as FYNNEI. The CDR3 sequence is CASSEESGDQPQHF. The CDR3 DNA reads TGTGCCAGCAGTGAAGAGTCAGGAGATCAGCCCCAGCATTTT.

The rearrangement uses TRBV18 and TRBJ2-2; D call uncertain. The CDR3 is made up of 13 amino acids. The ends were cut back, 2 bases at V and 7 bases at J, with 8 bases in the middle. CDR1 and CDR2 (germline): KGHSH, LQKENI. CDR3 coding DNA: TGTGCCAGCTCACCAGGGTCTGGCGGGGAGCTGTTTTTT. Translation: CASSPGSGGELFF.

The J gene is TRBJ1-4, the V gene TRBV29-1; 7 bases map to TRBD1. From germline, CDR1 is SQVTM and CDR2 ANQGSEA. The CDR3 spans 13 residues. CDR3 protein: CGLATGVDEKLFF. The DNA of the CDR3 is TGCGGGCTGGCTACAGGGGTGGATGAAAAACTGTTTTTT. The full variable domain, rest sourced from reference TRBV29-1 and TRBJ1-4, is SAVISQKPSRDICQRGTSLTIQCQVDSQVTMMFWYRQQPGQSLTLIATANQGSEATYESGFVIDKFPISRPNLTFSTLTVSNMSPEDSSIYLCGLATGVDEKLFFGSGTQLSVL.

This chain uses TRBV9 with TRBJ1-1, with D perhaps matching TRBD1 (5 bases). Trimming removed 0 bases at V and 3 bases at J, with 6 bases between. The CDR3 is made up of 13 amino acids. Germline CDR1 and CDR2: SGDLS and YYNGEE. The CDR3 spells CASSVGQYTEAFF. The CDR3 DNA reads as TGTGCCAGCAGCGTAGGACAGTACACTGAAGCTTTCTTT.

As to this clone: Germline is not matched at one junction end, which may reflect a read error. This chain joins TRBV5-1 and TRBJ1-4, with TRBD1 as a possible D gene (5 bases). This CDR3 contains 10 residues. CDR1 SGHRS and CDR2 YFSETQ come from the germline V gene. The CDR3 is CASSLGGFDF. The CDR3 DNA reads TGCGCCAGCAGCTTGGGGGGGTTTGATTTT.

This sequence joins TRBV11-2 and TRBJ2-3, with TRBD1 as a possible D gene (5 bases). Trimming removed 1 base at V and 0 bases at J, with 11 bases between. CDR3 length: 16 amino acids. Per the germline V gene, CDR1 is SGHAT and CDR2 is FQNNGV. The CDR3 spells CASSLGAGPSTDTQYF. The CDR3 DNA follows: TGTGCCAGCAGCTTAGGGGCAGGGCCTAGCACAGATACGCAGTATTTT.

Points on this clone: Sequence at one end of the junction differs from germline and may be a read error. The chain couples TRBV2 to TRBJ1-5; tentatively, D is TRBD1 (6 bases). This CDR3 contains 14 residues. Germline CDR1 and CDR2: SNHLY and FYNNEI. DNA of the CDR3: TGTGCCAGCAGAGAAGGGACAAGCGGGCAGCCCCAGCATTTT. It is translated as CASREGTSGQPQHF.

The chain is built from TRBV5-4 and TRBJ2-5; the D gene could be TRBD1 or TRBD2 (5 bases each). Trimming removed 4 bases from V and 0 bases from J, with 7 bases in between. Germline CDR1 and CDR2: SGHNT and YYREEE (reference sequence). The CDR3 runs to 13 residues. For the CDR3, the DNA is TGTGCCAGCAGCCGGGACGACCAAGAGACCCAGTACTTC. It is translated as CASSRDDQETQYF.

V is TRBV10-3 and J is TRBJ1-1; 9 bases fit TRBD1. The CDR3 sequence is 15 residues long. V was pared by 5 bases and J by 6 bases, with 10 bases of the junction left unmatched. Germline V lookup: CDR1 ENHRY, CDR2 SYGVKD. The CDR3 loop is CAISMGTGIIAEAFF. The CDR3 nucleotides are TGTGCCATCAGTATGGGGACAGGGATTATCGCTGAAGCTTTCTTT.

The chain has TRBV6-4 and TRBJ2-7; 8 positions agree with TRBD2. Trimming removed 2 bases from V and 7 bases from J; junction bases left unmatched: 7. The CDR3 runs to 14 residues. Per germline, CDR1 MRHNA and CDR2 SNTAGT. The chain's CDR3 is CASSDLAGGAEQYF. The CDR3 bases are TGTGCCAGCAGTGACCTAGCGGGCGGGGCAGAGCAGTACTTC.

V is TRBV7-9 and J is TRBJ2-2, with D perhaps matching TRBD2 (5 bases). Germline CDR1 is SEHNR and CDR2 is FQNEAQ (reference sequence). This CDR3 spans 17 amino acids. Between the trimmed V and J ends, which lost 0 bases and 6 bases, there was a span of 17 bases. CDR3 nucleotide sequence: TGTGCCAGCAGCTTAGCTCGGGAATGGTCCTCCCCCGGGGAGCTGTTTTTT. Protein: CASSLAREWSSPGELFF.

Concerning this clone itself: A junction end diverges from the germline sequence, so it may reflect a read error. This chain uses TRBV2 with TRBJ1-6; no definite D call. Germline CDR1 reads SNHLY; CDR2 reads FYNNEI. The CDR3 runs 13 residues. This chain's CDR3 is CASSVERESPLLF. DNA for the CDR3: TGTGCCAGCAGTGTAGAACGGGAATCACCCCTCCTCTTT.

This rearrangement joins TRBV28 to TRBJ2-1; no firm D call. The CDR3 length is 13 residues. Germline CDR1 reads MDHEN; CDR2 reads SYDVKM. V was shortened by 3 bases and J by 13 bases, with 16 bases between the two germline ends. CDR3 protein: CASSLVTPTTQFF. CDR3 sequence (DNA): TGTGCCAGCAGTTTGGTGACTCCTACTACCCAGTTCTTC.

The chain is built from TRBV21-1 and TRBJ1-4; the table names TRBD1, a call not compared with the DNA. TRBV21-1 is a pseudogene locus. The CDR3 runs to 14 residues. CDR3 protein: CASSKGRGSEKLFF. CDR3 bases: TGTGCCAGCAGCAAGGGAAGGGGGAGTGAAAAACTGTTTTTT.

This clone was seen only once. The genes are TRBV23-1 and TRBJ1-4; maybe TRBD1 (6 bases). TRBV23-1 is marked as an open reading frame, function uncertain. This CDR3 has 19 residues. V lost 3 bases and J lost 0, with 20 bases in between. The CDR3 DNA reads TGCGCCAGCAGTCAGCTGGTTGGCTCGGGACAAGCAACTAATGAAAAACTGTTTTTT. This codes for CASSQLVGSGQATNEKLFF.

This chain links TRBV7-9 with TRBJ1-5, with TRBD1 matching over 10 bases. The length of the CDR3 is 15 residues. Germline V gene sequence: CDR1 SEHNR, CDR2 FQNEAQ (reference sequence). Trimming cost V 4 bases and J 5 bases; bases outside gene matches: 5. DNA for the CDR3: TGTGCCAGCAGCTCGGGACAGGGGATCCATCAGCCCCAGCATTTT. This codes for CASSSGQGIHQPQHF.

This chain joins TRBV15 and TRBJ2-5; D is undetermined. The CDR3 consists of 14 residues. V was pared by 0 bases and J by 1 base, with 6 bases between. Per the germline V gene, CDR1 is LNHNV and CDR2 is YYDKDF (reference sequence). In DNA form, the CDR3 reads TGTGCCACCAGCAGAGATCACAGCCAAGAGACCCAGTACTTC. Amino acid sequence: CATSRDHSQETQYF.

Of note for this clone: This specimen includes other DNA sequences encoding the same CDR3. The chain is built from TRBV3-1 (or the pseudogene TRBV3-2) and TRBJ2-3; D call uncertain. Germline assignment: CDR1 LGHDT and CDR2 YNNKEL (reference sequence). Trimming stripped 3 bases from V and 0 bases from J, with 1 base between. The CDR3 extends over 12 amino acids. The CDR3 protein is CASSQSTDTQYF. In DNA, the CDR3 is TGTGCCAGCAGCCAGAGCACAGATACGCAGTATTTT.

CDR3 region: CASSLGTGKNTEAFF. The CDR3 DNA reads TGCGCCAGCAGCTTGGGTACAGGGAAAAACACTGAAGCTTTCTTT. The chain couples TRBV5-1 to TRBJ1-1; D might be TRBD1 (6 bases). The CDR3 is 15 residues long. Trimming shortened V by 0 bases and J by 2 bases, and 11 bases separated the two germline ends. Germline CDR1 SGHRS, CDR2 YFSETQ.